The following is a TCR beta chain sequence with its context. Its antigen remains unidentified. For naive CD8 T cells, sorting used the CD8+CD4-CCR7+CD45RA+ phenotype. This sample is part of a study of molecular identifiers for immune sequencing clone quantification. Study-wide context: Replicate RNA from roughly 21,000 or 96,000 naive CD8 T cells formed five aliquots; four were sequenced. Study results and caveats: Clones exceeding 20 RNA copies carried over 98% of effector molecules but under 1% of naive-cell molecules.

The CDR3 is 14 amino acids. Trimming left V 5 bases short and J 4 bases short, with 14 bases between. Germline-derived CDR1 and CDR2 are MDHEN and SYDVKM. TCR libraries were built in bulk with a published protocol and specific TCR primers. TCRdb itself ran the PCR reads through MiXCR, one entry per CDR3 protein. The table shows nearly 55,000 distinct CDR3 sequences, with about a third occurring only once. The sample consisted of naive CD8+ T cells from blood, with Jurkat cell RNA spiked in. Subset meaning: FACS-sorted CD8+CD4-CCR7+CD45RA+ naive T cells. This chain links TRBV28 with TRBJ2-5, with D maybe TRBD1 (5 bases). The receptor was derived from a human donor in good health. Some libraries in this study had Jurkat cell RNA spiked in. CDR3 sequence (DNA): TGTGCCAGCAGTCCCTATGGAAGGGGAGAGACCCAGTACTTC. Encoded protein: CASSPYGRGETQYF.